A single sample gave rise to the 5 T cell receptor beta chains below, sequenced in a study of identical twins. TCRdb used MiXCR to reprocess the 5' RACE reads, holding one entry per CDR3 protein. The repertoire includes about 210,000 distinct CDR3 sequences, over 8% of them detected once, and about 5% sits in the top ten. The sequencing sample was made of memory (CD45RO+) T cells sorted from blood. Every receptor here comes from a woman between 18 and 29 years old in good health.

The rearrangement links TRBV7-9 to TRBJ2-3; possible D gene TRBD2, 5 bases. Deletions cut 1 base from V and 4 bases from J, with 9 bases between. Germline CDR1 reads SEHNR; CDR2 reads FQNEAQ (reference sequence). The CDR3 is 14 amino acids. CDR3: CASSLGGNSDTQYF. Here the CDR3 DNA reads TGTGCCAGCAGCTTAGGAGGGAACTCAGATACGCAGTATTTT.

This clonotype was recorded a few times. The chain recombines TRBV20-1 with TRBJ2-1, with D perhaps matching TRBD2 (6 bases). The V end lost 6 bases, the J end lost 2 bases, and 17 bases lay between the germline ends. CDR1 and CDR2 (germline): DFQATT, SNEGSKA (reference sequence). The CDR3 loop spans 15 amino acids. The CDR3, as DNA: TGCAGTGCCCGAGCCGGGACTCCCGCCTACAATGAGCAGTTCTTC. Protein sequence: CSARAGTPAYNEQFF.

CDR3 region: CASSPSGARQETQYF. As DNA, the CDR3 is TGTGCCAGCAGCCCTAGCGGGGCCAGACAAGAGACCCAGTACTTC. This chain links TRBV11-2 with TRBJ2-5; 9 nucleotides line up with TRBD2. V was clipped by 5 bases and J by 2 bases; unmatched bases: 6. The CDR3 spans 15 residues. Germline V gene data show CDR1 as SGHAT and CDR2 as FQNNGV.

V and J are TRBV6-2 or TRBV6-3 and TRBJ2-1; no firm D call. CDR3 length: 12 amino acids. V gave up 2 bases and J gave up 12 bases, with 11 bases separating them. Germline V gene lookup returns CDR1 MNHEY and CDR2 SVGEGT. The CDR3 here is CASSYRSGGQFF. CDR3 bases: TGTGCCAGCAGTTACCGGTCCGGCGGGCAGTTCTTC.

The rearrangement uses TRBV9 and TRBJ2-5, with D unresolved. Germline-derived CDR1 and CDR2 are SGDLS and YYNGEE. V was cut by 4 bases and J by 6 bases, with 13 bases left in between. This CDR3 has 13 amino acids. The CDR3 reads CASSSPLGQTQYF. The CDR3 DNA reads as TGTGCCAGCAGCTCCCCTCTAGGACAGACCCAGTACTTC.